This TCR beta chain appears in the sequencing data of a study of T cells in Graves' hyperthyroidism and ophthalmopathy. Whole-study results and caveats: A model built on 13 V-J features separated ophthalmopathy from stable hyperthyroidism. Among clonotypes expanded in thyroid above 0.001, most were also found in blood.

V lost 8 bases and J lost 8, with 15 bases in between. The germline V gene has CDR1 KGHSH and CDR2 LQKENI. The CDR3 loop spans 13 amino acids. TCR beta CDR3 regions were amplified from RNA transcripts. The HTBI primer set served for first-round RT-PCR of the TCR CDR3. Each CDR3 protein is one row after TCRdb ran MiXCR on the multiplex PCR reads. The table records more than 500,000 distinct CDR3 sequences, 35% to 55% of them present only once. Patients having uncontrolled infection, another autoimmune disease, pregnancy or lactation were not included. Diagnostic decisions used clinical symptoms, serum thyroxine and TRAb, thyroid ultrasound and orbital computed tomography. This clonotype has ten or more counts. What it binds is not known.

This chain links TRBV18 with TRBJ1-4; D not resolved. The receptor was isolated from an adult woman with Graves' disease, either hyperthyroidism or ophthalmopathy (not recorded which). Specimen: peripheral blood or thyroid tissue (not recorded which). Here the CDR3 reads CASSRGQDEKLFF. CDR3 bases: TGTGCCAGCAGCCGAGGGCAGGACGAAAAACTGTTTTTT.